Below are 14 T cell receptor beta chains sequenced from a single sample in a study of long-term antiretroviral therapy in people with HIV. immunoSEQ v3.0 was run at survey level. The assay was immunoSEQ multiplex PCR, and TCRdb's table has in-frame clones only and misses some. Of 29,000 or so clones in the sample, nearly 97% were seen once. The sequencing used unsorted PBMCs, collected 5.3 years after starting antiretroviral therapy. All receptors come from a man in his thirties or forties with HIV.

In this sample, this clone turned up once. V is TRBV15 and J is TRBJ2-3, with D possibly being TRBD1 or TRBD2 (5 bases each). This CDR3 contains 14 residues. The germline V gene has CDR1 LNHNV and CDR2 YYDKDF (reference sequence). V lost 5 bases and J 4 bases, leaving 13 bases between the germline ends. The CDR3 here is CATSRDRPADTQYF. Written as DNA, the CDR3 is TGTGCCACCAGCCGGGACCGCCCAGCAGATACGCAGTATTTT. Filled out from reference TRBV15 and TRBJ2-3, the complete variable domain reads DAMVIQNPRYQVTQFGKPVTLSCSQTLNHNVMYWYQQKSSQAPKLLFHYYDKDFNNEADTPDNFQSRRPNTSFCFLDIRSPGLGDTAMYLCATSRDRPADTQYFGPGTRLTVL.

The chain couples TRBV19 to TRBJ1-1, with a weak D call TRBD1 (5 bases). This CDR3 region has 12 residues. The ends were cut back, 6 bases at V and 1 base at J, with 6 bases in the middle. CDR1 is LNHDA and CDR2 is SQIVND in the germline V gene (reference sequence). Here the CDR3 reads CASRTGNTEAFF. CDR3 in DNA: TGTGCCAGTAGAACAGGGAACACTGAAGCTTTCTTT.

This chain connects TRBV30 to TRBJ2-1; D is possibly TRBD1 (5 bases). CDR3 length equals 11 residues. CDR1 and CDR2 (germline): GTSNPN, SVGIG (reference sequence). Trimming took off 4 bases at V and 8 bases at J, with 9 bases between the two ends. CDR3 bases: TGTGCCTGGACAGGGATCGATGAGCAGTTCTTC. It translates to CAWTGIDEQFF.

The chain combines TRBV9 with TRBJ1-6, with 11 bases lining up with TRBD1. V shed 3 bases, J shed 9 bases, and the junction held 5 bases outside the gene matches. CDR1 is SGDLS, CDR2 YYNGEE, per germline. The CDR3 consists of 15 residues. In DNA, the CDR3 is TGTGCCAGCAGCGCAGGACAGGGGGCAGGTTCACCCCTCCACTTT. As protein: CASSAGQGAGSPLHF.

The genes are TRBV7-9 and TRBJ1-4; D gene ambiguous. The CDR3 loop spans 15 amino acids. V was trimmed by 5 bases and J by 0 bases, leaving 10 bases between them. Per the germline V gene, CDR1 is SEHNR and CDR2 is FQNEAQ (reference sequence). CDR3 residues: CASSPPPATNEKLFF. In nucleotides, the CDR3 is TGTGCCAGCAGCCCCCCCCCTGCAACTAATGAAAAACTGTTTTTT.

This chain connects TRBV19 to TRBJ2-7; TRBD2 matches 11 bases. V trimming: 6 bases; J trimming: 2 bases; junction bases outside the gene matches: 3. CDR1 and CDR2 from the germline V gene are LNHDA and SQIVND (reference sequence). There are 14 residues in the CDR3. CDR3 in DNA: TGTGCCAGTAGCGCTAGCGGGGGGACCTACGAGCAGTACTTC. This codes for CASSASGGTYEQYF.

This chain links TRBV6-5 with TRBJ1-6, with a weak D call TRBD1 (6 bases). V gave up 2 bases and J gave up 7 bases, with 12 bases separating them. The CDR3 has 15 residues. The germline V gene encodes CDR1 MNHEY and CDR2 SVGAGI. CDR3 in DNA: TGTGCCAGCAGTTACGATCAGGGGACGAATTCACCCCTCCACTTT. Amino acids: CASSYDQGTNSPLHF.

The chain combines TRBV9 with TRBJ2-2; 7 bases match TRBD1. The germline gives CDR1 SGDLS, CDR2 YYNGEE. The CDR3 is made up of 14 amino acids. Unmatched junction bases numbered 0, after V lost 3 bases and J lost 1 base. Written as DNA, the CDR3 is TGTGCCAGCAGCGGGACAGGGAACACCGGGGAGCTGTTTTTT. Amino acids: CASSGTGNTGELFF.

This chain uses TRBV30 with TRBJ1-5; D gene uncertain. Trimming shortened V by 1 base and J by 9 bases, and 10 bases separated the two germline ends. CDR1 and CDR2 (germline): GTSNPN, SVGIG (reference sequence). The CDR3 extends over 12 amino acids. The CDR3 bases are TGTGCCTGGAGTGGCCAGAATACGCCCCAGCATTTT. It translates to CAWSGQNTPQHF.

This rearrangement joins TRBV4-1 to TRBJ1-6; TRBD1 might be the D (5 bases). The length of the CDR3 is 14 residues. Germline CDR1 reads MGHRA; CDR2 reads YSYEKL. V lost 6 bases and J lost 8, with 14 bases in between. The CDR3 reads CASSRGTRDSPLHF. Written as DNA, the CDR3 is TGCGCCAGCAGTCGCGGGACGAGGGATTCACCCCTCCACTTT.

The V call is TRBV19, the J call TRBJ2-2; 9 positions agree with TRBD1. The CDR3 is made up of 16 amino acids. Germline V gives CDR1 LNHDA, CDR2 SQIVND (reference sequence). V dropped 1 base and J dropped 6; count of bases not matched to a gene: 6. CDR3: CASSIVVDRGSGELFF. CDR3 DNA sequence: TGTGCCAGTAGTATAGTAGTTGACAGGGGGTCCGGGGAGCTGTTTTTT.

The rearrangement links TRBV10-1 to TRBJ2-3, with D hard to call. The CDR3 totals 14 residues. Trimming took 3 bases from V and 2 from J, leaving 9 bases between them. Germline CDR1 reads WNHNN; CDR2 reads SYGVQD (reference sequence). Here the CDR3 reads CASSDVQNTDTQYF. The CDR3 DNA reads TGCGCCAGCAGTGATGTCCAGAACACAGATACGCAGTATTTT.

The rearrangement links TRBV15 to TRBJ1-5; D ambiguous. CDR1 and CDR2 (germline): LNHNV, YYDKDF (reference sequence). V dropped 3 bases and J dropped 1 base, with 13 bases sitting between them. This CDR3 spans 16 amino acids. Written as DNA, the CDR3 is TGTGCCACCAGCAGCGATGGAGAGGGAAGCAATCAGCCCCAGCATTTT. It translates to CATSSDGEGSNQPQHF.

For this clone: Other DNA sequences in this specimen translate into the identical CDR3. The rearrangement links TRBV7-9 to TRBJ2-1; D gene uncertain. The V end was cut by 2 bases, the J end by 8 bases, with 4 bases between. The CDR3 has 11 residues. Germline assignment: CDR1 SEHNR and CDR2 FQNEAQ (reference sequence). This CDR3 reads CASSLRYEQFF. For the CDR3, the DNA is TGTGCCAGCAGCTTACGCTATGAGCAGTTCTTC.